What follows are 20 T cell receptor beta chains derived from one specimen sequenced in a study of cytomegalovirus exposure and HLA in healthy donors. PCR primers comprised 60 Vbeta and 13 Jbeta primers. Measured with immunoSEQ multiplex PCR; TCRdb has only the in-frame clones, and not every one. The data hold 170,000 or so clones, with 70% to 90% observed a single time. The sequencing sample was made of PBMCs. Source of these receptors: a woman under 40 in good health and CMV-seronegative.

The chain recombines TRBV7-6 with TRBJ2-1; D is perhaps TRBD1 (5 bases). With 2 bases removed from V and 0 bases from J, the gap between germline ends came to 8 bases. CDR1 is SGHVS, CDR2 FNYEAQ, per germline. The CDR3 spans 15 residues. The CDR3 reads CASSLQTGSYNEQFF. The CDR3 DNA reads as TGTGCCAGCAGCTTACAAACAGGCTCCTACAATGAGCAGTTCTTC.

J is TRBJ1-2 and V is TRBV6-1; TRBD1 is a possible D gene (5 bases). The length of the CDR3 is 12 residues. Germline V gene sequence: CDR1 MNHNS, CDR2 SASEGT. Trimming pared 7 bases from V and 4 bases from J, leaving 10 bases between. The DNA of the CDR3 is TGTGCCAGCAAACAGGCTCCCTATGGCTACACCTTC. Translation gives CASKQAPYGYTF.

The chain links TRBV29-1 to TRBJ2-4; 9 bases are a match to TRBD2. Germline CDR1 reads SQVTM; CDR2 reads ANQGSEA. Trimming took 3 bases from V and 12 from J; bases not matched to a gene: 9. The CDR3 is 13 residues long. CDR3 nucleotide sequence: TGCAGCGTTGACGAAGCTAGCGGGACCAGTCAGTACTTC. The encoded protein is CSVDEASGTSQYF.

This clone was seen only a few times. The chain joins TRBV28 to TRBJ1-1; D unresolved. V dropped 3 bases and J dropped 1 base, with 9 bases sitting between them. Germline CDR1 reads MDHEN; CDR2 reads SYDVKM. CDR3 length equals 14 residues. The CDR3 loop reads CASSLSIQNTEAFF. DNA for the CDR3: TGTGCCAGCAGTTTGTCAATACAGAACACTGAAGCTTTCTTT. Complete variable domain (other parts from reference TRBV28 and TRBJ1-1): DVKVTQSSRYLVKRTGEKVFLECVQDMDHENMFWYRQDPGLGLRLIYFSYDVKMKEKGDIPEGYSVSREKKERFSLILESASTNQTSMYLCASSLSIQNTEAFFGQGTRLTVV.

This chain connects TRBV4-3 to TRBJ1-5, with D uncertain. CDR1 is LGHNA, CDR2 YSLEER, per germline. The V end lost 0 bases, the J end lost 0 bases, and 6 bases lay between the germline ends. This CDR3 is built from 15 residues. CDR3 bases: TGCGCCAGCAGCCAAGATGGCATTAGCAATCAGCCCCAGCATTTT. Translated, it gives CASSQDGISNQPQHF.

The J gene is TRBJ1-6, the V gene TRBV6-1; perhaps TRBD1 as D (6 bases). The V end lost 2 bases, the J end lost 5 bases, and 10 bases lay between the germline ends. The CDR3 runs to 15 residues. Per the germline V gene, CDR1 is MNHNS and CDR2 is SASEGT. The CDR3 sequence: CASSETAGDNSPLHF. In nucleotides, the CDR3 is TGTGCCAGCAGTGAAACGGCAGGGGATAATTCACCCCTCCACTTT.

The chain is built from TRBV9 and TRBJ2-1, with 8 bases that match TRBD2. Trimming cost V 3 bases and J 4 bases; bases outside gene matches: 6. The germline CDR1 and CDR2 sequences are SGDLS and YYNGEE. CDR3 length equals 15 residues. The CDR3 region has the DNA TGTGCCAGCAGCGGGAATAGCGGGACTTACAATGAGCAGTTCTTC. Its translation is CASSGNSGTYNEQFF.

This chain joins TRBV6-6 and TRBJ2-7; 7 bases fit TRBD2. The CDR3 runs to 14 residues. Germline loops: CDR1 MNHNY, CDR2 SVGAGI (reference sequence). Losses at the gene ends were 6 bases for V and 1 base for J; bases not matched to a gene: 6. This CDR3 is CASSPVGGSYEQYF. CDR3 nucleotides: TGTGCCAGCAGCCCCGTCGGGGGGTCCTACGAGCAGTACTTC.

The V and J genes are TRBV9 and TRBJ2-5, with 7 bases fitting TRBD2. Losses at the gene ends were 2 bases for V and 4 bases for J; bases not matched to a gene: 11. There are 16 residues in the CDR3. Looked up from germline, CDR1 is SGDLS and CDR2 is YYNGEE. This chain's CDR3 is CASSVVPIREGETQYF. The CDR3 DNA is TGTGCCAGCAGCGTGGTGCCTATAAGGGAGGGAGAGACCCAGTACTTC.

This clone was counted between two and nine times. The chain uses TRBV27 and TRBJ2-7; D unresolved. Trimming took 7 bases from V and 12 from J, leaving 25 bases between them. In germline, CDR1 is MNHEY, CDR2 SMNVEV (reference sequence). This CDR3 has 14 residues. The CDR3 DNA is TGTGCCAGCACCCCGCGGCGAACCCCAGAGGTCCGGTACTTC. Translation: CASTPRRTPEVRYF.

V is TRBV11-2 and J is TRBJ2-3; 10 positions match TRBD2. Germline CDR1 SGHAT, CDR2 FQNNGV. J was trimmed by 6 bases and V by 5 bases; bases with no gene match: 14. CDR3 length equals 17 residues. The CDR3 loop reads CASSELSGAGGPDTQYF. Written as DNA, the CDR3 is TGTGCCAGCAGCGAACTTTCGGGAGCGGGGGGGCCCGATACGCAGTATTTT.

The chain couples TRBV4-1 to TRBJ2-7; 10 nucleotides align to TRBD1. Germline V gene sequence: CDR1 MGHRA, CDR2 YSYEKL. CDR3 length equals 16 residues. J gave up 5 bases and V 3 bases, and 10 bases lay outside the gene matches. CDR3 bases: TGCGCCAGCAGCCATCTCCTCTGGGACAGGGGCGACGAGCAGTACTTC. As protein: CASSHLLWDRGDEQYF.

This clone turned up a few times. The rearrangement links TRBV6-6 to TRBJ2-2; TRBD1 is a possible D gene (6 bases). The CDR3 spans 15 residues. Germline-derived CDR1 and CDR2 are MNHNY and SVGAGI (reference sequence). V shed 6 bases and J shed 4 bases, with 15 bases lying between them. The DNA of the CDR3 is TGTGCCAGCAGCAAGAAAGACAGGACCACCGGGGAGCTGTTTTTT. This gives the protein CASSKKDRTTGELFF.

The chain uses TRBV28 and TRBJ2-7; 16 nucleotides line up with TRBD2. This CDR3 comprises 20 residues. J gave up 0 bases and V 9 bases, and 17 bases lay outside the gene matches. The V gene's germline CDR1 is MDHEN and CDR2 SYDVKM. CDR3 DNA: TGTGCCAGTCGGGGGCCTTTTCCGGGACTAGCGGGGGGGGCCTCCTACGAGCAGTACTTC. This codes for CASRGPFPGLAGGASYEQYF. Drawing the rest from reference TRBV28 and TRBJ2-7, the complete variable domain is DVKVTQSSRYLVKRTGEKVFLECVQDMDHENMFWYRQDPGLGLRLIYFSYDVKMKEKGDIPEGYSVSREKKERFSLILESASTNQTSMYLCASRGPFPGLAGGASYEQYFGPGTRLTVT.

This clone was counted a few times. This sequence joins TRBV5-1 and TRBJ2-7; TRBD1 agrees at 8 bases. This CDR3 is 14 amino acids long. Trimming took 3 bases from V and 7 from J; bases not matched to a gene: 9. Looked up from germline, CDR1 is SGHRS and CDR2 is YFSETQ. CDR3 in amino acids: CASSSIRGRGEQYF. DNA for the CDR3: TGCGCCAGCAGCTCTATCAGGGGGCGAGGAGAGCAGTACTTC.

This chain links TRBV6-1 with TRBJ1-5, with D maybe TRBD1 (5 bases). V was clipped by 7 bases and J by 4 bases, with 11 bases between them. The CDR3 extends over 13 amino acids. Germline V gives CDR1 MNHNS, CDR2 SASEGT. The CDR3 protein is CASTGGGNQPQHF. CDR3 coding DNA: TGTGCCAGCACGGGGGGAGGGAATCAGCCCCAGCATTTT.

This clone has only a few counts. J is TRBJ1-2 and V is TRBV7-9; TRBD1 aligns across 8 bases. Per germline, CDR1 SEHNR and CDR2 FQNEAQ (reference sequence). This CDR3 has 14 amino acids. Germline trimming cut 1 base from V and 7 bases from J; bases unmatched to any gene: 5. Written as DNA, the CDR3 is TGTGCCAGCAGCTTAGAGGACAGGGCCGGTGGCTACACCTTC. This gives the protein CASSLEDRAGGYTF.

Remarks on this clone: Compared with germline, one end of the junction differs, possibly owing to a read error. The chain employs TRBV7-7 and TRBJ1-2, with 8 positions matching TRBD1. The length of the CDR3 is 15 residues. Germline V gene data show CDR1 as SSHAT and CDR2 as FNYEAQ (reference sequence). CDR3 region: CASSLGQGAGYGYTF. CDR3 coding DNA: TGTGCTAGCAGCTTAGGTCAGGGGGCAGGCTATGGCTACACCTTC.

V and J are TRBV5-1 and TRBJ2-6; D is possibly TRBD2 (7 bases). Trimming took off 0 bases at V and 2 bases at J, with 9 bases between the two ends. The CDR3 sequence is 16 residues long. Germline CDR1 SGHRS, CDR2 YFSETQ. The chain's CDR3 is CASSLEGGAGANVLTF. As DNA, the CDR3 is TGCGCCAGCAGCTTGGAAGGGGGGGCTGGGGCCAACGTCCTGACTTTC.

This clone showed up just a few times. The V call is TRBV4-1, the J call TRBJ1-4, with D possibly TRBD1 on 6 matching bases. Germline assignment: CDR1 MGHRA and CDR2 YSYEKL. Trimming shortened V by 4 bases and J by 8 bases, and 14 bases separated the two germline ends. The CDR3 spans 14 residues. The CDR3 DNA is TGCGCCAGCAGCCTCTACAGGGAGTGGGAAAAACTGTTTTTT. This encodes CASSLYREWEKLFF.